This TCR beta chain is from a study of shared clonotypes between healthy human individuals. Turning to the study itself: The cohort comprised a couple of women and a few men. Their ages spanned 18 to 49 years.

Germline V gives CDR1 SNHLY, CDR2 FYNNEI. Trimming cost V 4 bases and J 4 bases; bases outside gene matches: 9. The CDR3 runs 16 residues. For each subset, genomic DNA was distributed in equal portions over several immunoSEQ plates. Using immunoSEQ multiplex PCR, the repertoire was profiled, and TCRdb retains in-frame clones only, with some absent. The sample lists fewer than 2.5 million clones, under 95% occurring once. The receptor was isolated from a man aged 18 to 35 in good health. Some clones in this sample may be carry-over from other donors' samples. Sequences were obtained from naive CD4+ T cells from PBMCs. Subset described: CD45RA+ positively selected. This rearrangement joins TRBV2 to TRBJ2-1; 8 positions match TRBD2. The DNA for the CDR3 is TGTGCCAGCAGTGGGAGAGCGGGAGTCGCGTACAATGAGCAGTTCTTC. Translated: CASSGRAGVAYNEQFF.